This paragraph covers one T cell receptor beta chain sequence. The antigen remains undetermined. The data stem from a study of vaccination and CD4 T cells after COVID-19. Study in general: Convalescent patients gave post-COVID blood a median roughly 96 days post-diagnosis, range 35 to 161. Overlapping SARS-CoV-2, HCoV-NL63, HCoV-OC43 and HCoV-229E spike peptides were used to stimulate cells.

Cultured CD4+ T cell DNA was sequenced using the Oncomine TCR Beta short-read assay. In TCRdb, the PCR reads were re-called with MiXCR into one record per CDR3 protein. The repertoire holds about 9,500 distinct CDR3 sequences, with approximately 71% as singletons. The CDR3 sequence is 13 residues long. Germline V gene data show CDR1 as LNHDA and CDR2 as SQIVND (reference sequence). V gave up 7 bases and J gave up 2 bases, with 9 bases separating them. The treatment here: 10-day PBMC culture with coronavirus spike peptide pools or control peptides (ViraFEST assay). Expanded clonotypes were found by TCR sequencing after peptide-pool stimulation (ViraFEST).

Sequenced input: CD4+ T cells from blood, cultured in vitro. The chain carries TRBV19 and TRBJ1-3; TRBD1 might be the D (5 bases). This sequence was found in a human donor who had recovered from COVID-19. CDR3 DNA sequence: TGTGCCAGTACCCGGGGACCTGGAAACACCATATATTTT. It is translated as CASTRGPGNTIYF.